This T cell receptor beta chain was recovered during a study of T cell changes during pregnancy in multiple sclerosis (dated by TCRdb to between 2019 and 2020). The study in broad terms: In women with multiple sclerosis, the researchers looked at how the T cell repertoire shifted as pregnancy progressed.

The receptor library was made with the immunoSEQ multiplex PCR assay. The source is immuneACCESS, and TCRdb retained only in-frame sequences with V and J called. Part of the clones is not carried over; for the studies checked, unresolved V genes explain less than half of this, and the remainder is unexplained. Recorded for this sample are around 68,000 clones; roughly nine tenths of them occurred a single time. The ten biggest clones cover about 2.2% of the sample. Remarks on this clone: No cognate antigen has been identified for it. Base qualities are not recorded, but no much larger clone differs from it by a single base.

As encoded in the germline V gene (reference sequence), CDR1 is LNHNV while CDR2 is YYDKDF. V is reduced by 0 bases and J by 3 bases, leaving a spacing of 9 bases between them. There are 16 amino acids in the CDR3, from cysteine to phenylalanine inclusive. The only DNA kept is the CDR3, 48 bases in frame from the first base. The specimen comprised peripheral blood, sampled in the third trimester of pregnancy. The V and J segments used are TRBV15 and TRBJ1-6; the D gene remains uncertain. The receptor was derived from a female donor in good health, enrolled as a control in a pregnancy study. This receptor carries the CDR3 CATSRDSTVYNSPLHF. The base sequence is TGTGCCACCAGCAGAGATTCCACAGTCTATAATTCACCCCTCCACTTT.